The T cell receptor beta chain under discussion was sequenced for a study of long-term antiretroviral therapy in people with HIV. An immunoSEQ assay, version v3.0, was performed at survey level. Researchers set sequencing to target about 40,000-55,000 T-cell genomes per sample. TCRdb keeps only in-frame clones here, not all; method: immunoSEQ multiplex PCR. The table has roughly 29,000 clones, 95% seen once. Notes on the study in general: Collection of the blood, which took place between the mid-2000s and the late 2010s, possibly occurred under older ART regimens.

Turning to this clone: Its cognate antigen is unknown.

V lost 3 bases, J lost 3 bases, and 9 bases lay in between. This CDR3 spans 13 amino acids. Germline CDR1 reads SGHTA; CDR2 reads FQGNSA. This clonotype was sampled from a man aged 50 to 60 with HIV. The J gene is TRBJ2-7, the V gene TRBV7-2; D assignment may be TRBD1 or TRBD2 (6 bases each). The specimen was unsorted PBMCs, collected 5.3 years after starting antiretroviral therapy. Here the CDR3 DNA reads TGTGCCAGCAGCTTGGGGGGCAACTACGAGCAGTACTTC. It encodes CASSLGGNYEQYF.